This T cell receptor (beta chain) derives from a study of T cell clonality in common variable immunodeficiency. Study results and limitations: Fewer deletions and N-nucleotide insertions were reportedly seen in common variable immunodeficiency TCR beta sequences. CVID subjects had higher TCRbeta clonality than healthy controls, most marked in about a third.

This clone was recorded a few times. The antigen is undetermined. The observed sequence ends 3 residues before the CDR3 terminus, with the missing tail filled in from the germline J gene. CDR3 size: 16 residues. Per germline, CDR1 LNHDA and CDR2 SQIVND (reference sequence). V lost 4 bases to trimming and J lost 8 bases; unmatched junction nucleotides: 15. The protocol was immunoSEQ multiplex PCR, while the TCRdb copy is restricted to in-frame clones and leaves out a portion. The table lists 15,000 to 20,000 clones, with no singletons. Source material: peripheral blood mononuclear cells. The sequence was collected from a human donor with common variable immunodeficiency. This sequence joins TRBV19 and TRBJ2-3; TRBD1 agrees at 7 bases. The part of the CDR3 DNA that was read is TGTGCCAGTAGTAACCTAGGGACAGCGGCTGAGGGTACG. Encoded protein: CASSNLGTAAEGT. The whole CDR3 reads CASSNLGTAAEGTQYF.